In its sample, the clone carrying this T cell receptor (beta chain) was seen many times. What it binds is unknown. The entry originates in a study of response to subunit inactivated influenza vaccine. The CDR3 extends over 15 amino acids. V was clipped by 7 bases and J by 6 bases; unmatched bases: 12. TCRdb itself ran the RT-PCR reads through MiXCR, one entry per CDR3 protein. This repertoire shows some 540,000 distinct CDR3 sequences, under 25% found once; its top ten account for about 3%. Findings and limits, study-wide: It was the authors' suggestion that each seasonal influenza vaccination recruits few new T cells.

The same specimen was also included in a second study, on T cells expressing NK-cell markers. This second study notes: Libraries used 5'RACE template switching adding universal primer site and UMIs. The study drew TCR beta repertoires from sorted CD3+CD56+NKG2C+, CD3+CD56+NKG2C- and CD3+CD56-NKG2C+ T cells. Seven of the eight sequenced donors were classified as HCMV-seropositive, and one was classified as seronegative. An anti-gamma-delta TCR antibody restricted sorting to alpha-beta TCR T cells in several experiments.

Sequenced here: CD4+ T cells sorted from PBMCs, sampled approximately 13 days after vaccination. This clonotype was obtained from a man aged 50-59 years who received an inactivated influenza vaccine. V gene TRBV12-3 or TRBV12-4 combines with J gene TRBJ2-3; 8 bases are a match to TRBD1. For the CDR3, the DNA is TGTGCCAGCACCTTGGGGCTAGGGACAGGCGATACGCAGTATTTT. This codes for CASTLGLGTGDTQYF.